These 32 T cell receptor beta chains originate from one sample sequenced in a study of STAT5B mutations in CD4+ large granular lymphocyte leukemia. TCRdb's table, derived via immunoSEQ multiplex PCR, lists solely in-frame clones and lacks some. The sample lists about 30,000 clones; 76% were seen once. Sequencing used CD4+ T cells from blood buffy coats. These receptors were obtained from a human donor in good health.

J is TRBJ1-6 and V is TRBV6-1, with a possible D match to TRBD1 (5 bases). Germline V gene data show CDR1 as MNHNS and CDR2 as SASEGT. The CDR3 has 15 residues. V gave up 6 bases and J gave up 4 bases, with 13 bases separating them. The CDR3 loop reads CASSLRTSYNSPLHF. In DNA form, the CDR3 reads TGTGCCAGCAGCCTTCGGACAAGTTATAATTCACCCCTCCACTTT.

The rearrangement links TRBV11-2 to TRBJ1-1; possibly TRBD1 for D (6 bases). The CDR3 spans 15 residues. The ends were cut back, 5 bases at V and 6 bases at J, with 19 bases in the middle. CDR1 is SGHAT, CDR2 FQNNGV, per germline. The CDR3 DNA follows: TGTGCCAGCAGCCAGGCGGTGGGGGGGCGGTCTGAAGCTTTCTTT. This translates into CASSQAVGGRSEAFF.

The chain couples TRBV7-2 to TRBJ2-2; the D gene is possibly TRBD2 (6 bases). This CDR3 is 16 amino acids long. Trimming left V 6 bases short and J 1 base short, with 15 bases between. The germline gives CDR1 SGHTA, CDR2 FQGNSA. CDR3 loop: CASRLRLGKNTGELFF. CDR3 coding DNA: TGTGCCAGCAGACTTCGACTAGGAAAGAACACCGGGGAGCTGTTTTTT.

The chain is built from TRBV5-1 and TRBJ2-1; possibly TRBD2 for D (5 bases). The CDR3 runs 15 residues. Trimming removed 0 bases at V and 7 bases at J, with 14 bases between. The germline gives CDR1 SGHRS, CDR2 YFSETQ. The CDR3: CASSLATAAGNEQFF. The CDR3, as DNA: TGCGCCAGCAGCTTGGCCACAGCGGCCGGTAATGAGCAGTTCTTC.

This chain joins TRBV5-8 and TRBJ1-1; the D is unclear. The V gene lost 7 bases and the J gene lost 3 bases, with 16 bases spanning the gap. The CDR3 runs 14 residues. The germline V gene encodes CDR1 SGHTS and CDR2 YDEGEE. As DNA, the CDR3 is TGTGCCAGCCCACCGGGTGCCTATCACACTGAAGCTTTCTTT. Its protein is CASPPGAYHTEAFF.

This clone was observed a few times. The chain carries TRBV30 and TRBJ2-5, with D uncertain. CDR1 is GTSNPN and CDR2 is SVGIG in the germline V gene (reference sequence). The CDR3 runs 12 residues. V lost 0 bases, J lost 2 bases, and 4 bases lay in between. The CDR3 sequence: CAWSVLQETQYF. The CDR3 DNA reads TGTGCCTGGAGTGTACTTCAAGAGACCCAGTACTTC.

This clone was seen more than once but under ten times. The chain joins TRBV30 to TRBJ1-2; D unresolved. Germline-derived CDR1 and CDR2 are GTSNPN and SVGIG (reference sequence). The length of the CDR3 is 12 residues. Trimming pared 0 bases from V and 8 bases from J, leaving 10 bases between. The CDR3 DNA follows: TGTGCCTGGAGTGTAAAGGGTCGAGGCTACACCTTC. This codes for CAWSVKGRGYTF.

The genes are TRBV27 and TRBJ2-7; 16 bases agree with TRBD2. Trimming cost V 3 bases and J 1 base; bases outside gene matches: 12. Germline V gene sequence: CDR1 MNHEY, CDR2 SMNVEV (reference sequence). This CDR3 spans 20 amino acids. As DNA, the CDR3 is TGTGCCAGCAGTTTTACAGGGCCGGGACTAGCGGGAGGGCCATCCTACGAGCAGTACTTC. It encodes CASSFTGPGLAGGPSYEQYF.

The genes are TRBV19 and TRBJ2-6; maybe TRBD2 (5 bases). Germline V gives CDR1 LNHDA, CDR2 SQIVND (reference sequence). This CDR3 has 19 amino acids. The V and J ends lost 5 bases and 1 base respectively, with 21 bases between them. For the CDR3, the DNA is TGTGCCAGTAGTGTTAGTCATGGCTCCGGAGGATCTGGGGCCAACGTCCTGACTTTC. Translation: CASSVSHGSGGSGANVLTF. Using reference TRBV19 and TRBJ2-6 for the parts outside the CDR3, the full variable domain is DGGITQSPKYLFRKEGQNVTLSCEQNLNHDAMYWYRQDPGQGLRLIYYSQIVNDFQKGDIAEGYSVSREKKESFPLTVTSAQKNPTAFYLCASSVSHGSGGSGANVLTFGAGSRLTVL.

The chain recombines TRBV19 with TRBJ2-5, with TRBD2 as a possible D gene (6 bases). The CDR3 spans 13 residues. V was clipped by 0 bases and J by 7 bases, with 9 bases between them. Germline loops: CDR1 LNHDA, CDR2 SQIVND (reference sequence). The CDR3 sequence is CASSIDSGGTQYF. CDR3 in DNA: TGTGCCAGTAGTATAGATAGCGGTGGGACCCAGTACTTC. Full variable domain (rest looked up from reference TRBV19 and TRBJ2-5): DGGITQSPKYLFRKEGQNVTLSCEQNLNHDAMYWYRQDPGQGLRLIYYSQIVNDFQKGDIAEGYSVSREKKESFPLTVTSAQKNPTAFYLCASSIDSGGTQYFGPGTRLLVL.

The rearrangement uses TRBV9 and TRBJ2-1, with TRBD2 matching 13 bases. The V gene end was trimmed by 2 bases and the J gene end by 3 bases; junction bases not matched to a gene: 8. From germline, CDR1 is SGDLS and CDR2 YYNGEE. This CDR3 spans 18 amino acids. CDR3 nucleotides: TGTGCCAGCAGCGTTGGACTAGCGGGAGAAGGTGGCTACAATGAGCAGTTCTTC. Its protein product is CASSVGLAGEGGYNEQFF.

This chain uses TRBV4-1 with TRBJ1-1; D might be TRBD1 (5 bases). CDR1 is MGHRA, CDR2 YSYEKL, per germline. V shed 0 bases and J shed 0 bases, with 11 bases lying between them. This CDR3 is 16 amino acids long. The CDR3 DNA is TGCGCCAGCAGCCAAGAAGAGGGACGGTTGAACACTGAAGCTTTCTTT. Protein product: CASSQEEGRLNTEAFF.

The chain uses TRBV6-5 and TRBJ2-7, with 8 bases that match TRBD2. With V trimmed by 2 bases and J by 7 bases, 7 bases remained unmatched. The CDR3 length is 14 residues. Germline lookup yields CDR1 MNHEY and CDR2 SVGAGI. The DNA of the CDR3 is TGTGCCAGCAGTTACGGGGGGACTAGAAGGGAGCAGTACTTC. The encoded protein is CASSYGGTRREQYF.

This clone was counted between two and nine times. V and J are TRBV19 and TRBJ1-5; 8 nucleotides match TRBD1. CDR1 is LNHDA and CDR2 is SQIVND in the germline V gene (reference sequence). V trimming: 8 bases; J trimming: 0 bases; junction bases outside the gene matches: 6. The CDR3 totals 15 residues. CDR3 residues: CASFQGAFSNQPQHF. The CDR3, as DNA: TGTGCCAGTTTCCAGGGGGCCTTTAGCAATCAGCCCCAGCATTTT.

The CDR3 DNA reads TGTGCCATCAGTGCAGGGACTAGCGCCTACGAGCAGTACTTC. Its translation: CAISAGTSAYEQYF. The chain recombines TRBV10-3 with TRBJ2-7, with 10 bases that match TRBD2. Looked up from germline, CDR1 is ENHRY and CDR2 is SYGVKD. This CDR3 has 14 residues. V was pared by 4 bases and J by 2 bases, with 2 bases of the junction left unmatched.

This clone was observed a few times. The chain couples TRBV28 to TRBJ2-7, with 8 nucleotides matching TRBD2. Trimming took 2 bases from V and 2 from J; bases not matched to a gene: 2. Germline V gene lookup returns CDR1 MDHEN and CDR2 SYDVKM. The CDR3 length is 14 residues. The CDR3 spells CASSLAGGPYEQYF. CDR3 in DNA: TGTGCCAGCAGTTTAGCGGGAGGCCCCTACGAGCAGTACTTC.

This clone was counted a few times. This chain connects TRBV28 to TRBJ1-1; no reliable D call. The V gene's germline CDR1 is MDHEN and CDR2 SYDVKM. The CDR3 consists of 12 residues. Trimming took off 4 bases at V and 8 bases at J, with 11 bases between the two ends. The CDR3 sequence: CASSSSPEEAFF. The CDR3, as DNA: TGTGCCAGCAGTTCTAGTCCTGAGGAAGCTTTCTTT.

This clone was counted between two and nine times. The rearrangement uses TRBV18 and TRBJ2-1; no definite D call. V shed 4 bases and J shed 7 bases, with 5 bases lying between them. The CDR3 spans 11 residues. Germline loops: CDR1 KGHSH, CDR2 LQKENI. CDR3 coding DNA: TGTGCCAGCTCACTCGGTAATGAGCAGTTCTTC. It encodes CASSLGNEQFF.

The chain recombines TRBV10-3 with TRBJ2-2; D is ambiguous. The germline CDR1 and CDR2 sequences are ENHRY and SYGVKD. The V and J ends lost 4 bases and 7 bases respectively, with 10 bases between them. The CDR3 consists of 13 residues. The CDR3: CAISGDSHGELFF. The CDR3 region has the DNA TGTGCCATCAGTGGGGATTCCCACGGGGAGCTGTTTTTT.

The chain has TRBV7-9 and TRBJ2-1; TRBD2 is a possible D gene (6 bases). Trimming cost V 1 base and J 6 bases, with 10 bases left between them. Germline values: CDR1 SEHNR, CDR2 FQNEAQ (reference sequence). The CDR3 spans 14 residues. CDR3 amino acids: CASSLGRDRNEQFF. The CDR3 bases are TGTGCCAGCAGCTTAGGGCGGGACCGCAATGAGCAGTTCTTC.

CDR3 nucleotide sequence: TGTGCCTGGAGTGTAAGGGGGAGGGGTGGCAATCAGCCCCAGCATTTT. Translated, it gives CAWSVRGRGGNQPQHF. The V gene is TRBV30, the J gene TRBJ1-5; D might be TRBD1 (6 bases). Trimming pared 0 bases from V and 2 bases from J, leaving 14 bases between. This CDR3 is built from 16 residues. Germline V gene sequence: CDR1 GTSNPN, CDR2 SVGIG (reference sequence). The variable domain in full, with the rest retrieved from reference TRBV30 and TRBJ1-5, is SQTIHQWPATLVQPVGSPLSLECTVEGTSNPNLYWYRQAAGRGLQLLFYSVGIGQISSEVPQNLSASRPQDRQFILSSKKLLLSDSGFYLCAWSVRGRGGNQPQHFGDGTRLSIL.

The chain is built from TRBV7-8 and TRBJ1-5, with no clear D. Looked up from germline, CDR1 is SGHVS and CDR2 is FQNEAQ. Deletions cut 3 bases from V and 1 base from J, with 13 bases between. The CDR3 is made up of 16 amino acids. Written as DNA, the CDR3 is TGTGCCAGCAGCTTGGAGGGTGGGTTGAGCAATCAGCCCCAGCATTTT. As protein: CASSLEGGLSNQPQHF.

The chain combines TRBV6-1 with TRBJ2-4; 10 positions match TRBD2. The CDR3 sequence is 15 residues long. Germline trimming cut 6 bases from V and 1 base from J; bases unmatched to any gene: 3. Germline V CDR1 and CDR2: MNHNS, SASEGT. The CDR3 sequence is CASRGTSAAKNIQYF. The CDR3 region has the DNA TGTGCCAGCAGGGGGACTAGCGCGGCCAAAAACATTCAGTACTTC.

The rearrangement joins TRBV5-1 to TRBJ1-1; D is possibly TRBD1 (6 bases). Trimming stripped 2 bases from V and 4 bases from J, with 12 bases between. This CDR3 has 14 amino acids. Germline-derived CDR1 and CDR2 are SGHRS and YFSETQ. Here the CDR3 DNA reads TGCGCCAGCAGCTTAGCAGGGGCGGGCACTGAAGCTTTCTTT. Its translation: CASSLAGAGTEAFF. Using reference TRBV5-1 and TRBJ1-1 for the parts outside the CDR3, the full variable domain is KAGVTQTPRYLIKTRGQQVTLSCSPISGHRSVSWYQQTPGQGLQFLFEYFSETQRNKGNFPGRFSGRQFSNSRSEMNVSTLELGDSALYLCASSLAGAGTEAFFGQGTRLTVV.

This chain uses TRBV13 with TRBJ1-1, with D maybe TRBD1 (5 bases). CDR1 is PRHDT and CDR2 is FYEKMQ in the germline V gene (reference sequence). V lost 0 bases, J lost 11 bases, and 13 bases lay in between. The CDR3 has 13 amino acids. The CDR3 DNA reads as TGTGCCAGCAGCTTAGGTCACGGGGCCAGGGCTTTCTTT. This encodes CASSLGHGARAFF.

The gene calls are TRBV7-9 and TRBJ2-5; possible D gene TRBD1, 7 bases. V was trimmed by 2 bases and J by 1 base, leaving 11 bases between them. Germline V lookup: CDR1 SEHNR, CDR2 FQNEAQ (reference sequence). The CDR3 is made up of 15 amino acids. CDR3 nucleotides: TGTGCCAGCAGCTTAAGGAGGGGGCCCCAAGAGACCCAGTACTTC. Amino acid sequence: CASSLRRGPQETQYF.

This chain links TRBV18 with TRBJ2-7; TRBD2 aligns across 16 bases. Looked up from germline, CDR1 is KGHSH and CDR2 is LQKENI. The CDR3 extends over 17 amino acids. The V gene end was trimmed by 2 bases and the J gene end by 5 bases; junction bases not matched to a gene: 6. The chain's CDR3 is CASSPTGLAGGQDEQYF. In DNA, the CDR3 is TGTGCCAGCTCACCAACGGGACTAGCGGGGGGGCAAGACGAGCAGTACTTC.

The chain links TRBV28 to TRBJ1-4; D gene unclear. The germline CDR1 and CDR2 sequences are MDHEN and SYDVKM. Trimming shortened V by 6 bases and J by 7 bases, and 9 bases separated the two germline ends. The CDR3 spans 12 residues. The CDR3 DNA follows: TGTGCCAGCAGGAGTCTTGGTGAAAAACTGTTTTTT. Its translation: CASRSLGEKLFF.

In this sample, this clone turned up once. The chain couples TRBV19 to TRBJ1-6; possibly TRBD1 for D (6 bases). Germline lookup yields CDR1 LNHDA and CDR2 SQIVND (reference sequence). The CDR3 is 18 amino acids. V was cut by 5 bases and J by 7 bases, with 24 bases left in between. CDR3 region: CASSPRGPTGGRNSPLHF. In nucleotides, the CDR3 is TGTGCCAGTAGTCCCCGAGGGCCGACAGGCGGACGGAATTCACCCCTCCACTTT. Full variable domain (missing parts from reference TRBV19 and TRBJ1-6): DGGITQSPKYLFRKEGQNVTLSCEQNLNHDAMYWYRQDPGQGLRLIYYSQIVNDFQKGDIAEGYSVSREKKESFPLTVTSAQKNPTAFYLCASSPRGPTGGRNSPLHFGNGTRLTVT.

The chain combines TRBV6-1 with TRBJ2-1; 7 positions match TRBD1. With V trimmed by 6 bases and J by 12 bases, 11 bases remained unmatched. Germline assignment: CDR1 MNHNS and CDR2 SASEGT. The CDR3 loop spans 13 amino acids. This chain's CDR3 is CASSRDSSGGQFF. The CDR3, as DNA: TGTGCCAGCAGCCGGGACAGTTCCGGAGGGCAGTTCTTC.

V and J are TRBV27 and TRBJ1-2; 12 bases match TRBD1. The germline CDR1 and CDR2 sequences are MNHEY and SMNVEV (reference sequence). V lost 4 bases and J lost 4; bases outside the gene matches: 4. CDR3 length: 15 amino acids. The CDR3 sequence is CASSSPGQGAYGYTF. CDR3 nucleotides: TGTGCCAGCAGTTCCCCGGGACAGGGGGCCTATGGCTACACCTTC.

This chain connects TRBV27 to TRBJ2-2; tentative D call: TRBD1 (5 bases). This CDR3 is built from 15 residues. Per the germline V gene, CDR1 is MNHEY and CDR2 is SMNVEV (reference sequence). V lost 7 bases and J 5 bases, leaving 17 bases between the germline ends. The CDR3 protein is CASKTQGERTGELFF. The CDR3 bases are TGTGCCAGCAAAACTCAGGGTGAGAGGACCGGGGAGCTGTTTTTT.